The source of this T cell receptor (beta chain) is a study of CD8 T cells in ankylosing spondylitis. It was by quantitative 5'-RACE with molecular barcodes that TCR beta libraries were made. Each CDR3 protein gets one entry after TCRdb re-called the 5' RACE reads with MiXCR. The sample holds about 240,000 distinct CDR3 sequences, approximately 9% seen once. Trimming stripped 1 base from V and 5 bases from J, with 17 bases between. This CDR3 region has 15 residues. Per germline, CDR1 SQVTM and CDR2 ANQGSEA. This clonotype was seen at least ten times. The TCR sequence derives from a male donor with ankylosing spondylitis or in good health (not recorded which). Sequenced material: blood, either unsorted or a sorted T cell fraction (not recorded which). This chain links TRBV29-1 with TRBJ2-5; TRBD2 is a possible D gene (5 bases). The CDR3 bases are TGCAGCGTTGAAGGGTCTAGGGCTTCGGGGGAGACCCAGTACTTC. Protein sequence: CSVEGSRASGETQYF.